Below, one T cell receptor beta chain is given with its context. What this receptor recognizes is not known. Per-nucleotide qualities are absent, and no much larger clonotype sits a single base away. CDR1 KGHSH and CDR2 LQKENI are derived from the germline V gene. V trim: 8 bases; J trim: 3 bases; unmatched bases: 4. The CDR3 has 14 amino acids, counting the end cysteine and phenylalanine. The only DNA kept is the CDR3, 42 bases in frame from the first base. This specimen comes from a study of blood T cell repertoires in COVID-19 (TCRdb year 2020). General notes on the study: Samples covering the acute and convalescent phases of COVID-19 were provided by collaborators in the United States, Italy and Spain. Samples were obtained from the ongoing ImmuneRACE study (first 160 participants) and from 1,254 subjects provided by 6 global collaborators. The material from the prospective study consisted of cDNA or gDNA derived from T cells, B-cell-depleted T cells, or PBMCs. The repertoires were made available in a free public database intended to serve as a resource for research on the immune response to SARS-CoV-2. Deeply sampled blood TCRbeta repertoires from subjects exposed to, actively infected with, or recovered from COVID-19 were included in the dataset. Sample metadata almost always included a de-identified subject ID, COVID-19 status, age in years and sex. Where available, HLA class I and class II types were obtained from metadata supplied by the sample provider rather than from assay-based typing.

What the work shows at the level of the full study, not this receptor alone: The quantity of clinical and demographic metadata differed by source and by participant and was supplied without curation.

The immunoSEQ Assay, a bias-controlled multiplex PCR, was used to amplify TCRbeta CDR3 regions from genomic DNA. The authors' pipeline ran thus. Within the assay, amplification of reference gene primers was used to estimate how many nucleated cells each sample contained. To quantify the absolute abundance of each unique TCRbeta CDR3 rearrangement, sequence reads were collapsed and filtered. For each sample, productive Simpson clonality was calculated by taking the square root of Simpson's diversity index across productive rearrangements. The source is immuneACCESS, and TCRdb retained only in-frame sequences with V and J called. Part of the clones is not carried over; for the studies checked, unresolved V genes explain less than half of this, and the remainder is unexplained. V and J calls and clone size are given by that table; D and trimming were obtained from the DNA. This sample is represented by about 150,000 clones; 80% of them were singletons. The top ten clones comprise just over 0.55% of the sample.

Collaborating institutions collected whole blood in K2EDTA tubes following their own protocols. For TCRbeta analysis, collaborators shipped samples as frozen whole blood, isolated PBMCs, or DNA extracted from either of those sample types. The receptor was derived from a man aged 60 to 69 with acute or convalescent COVID-19. The sequenced material came from peripheral blood. The rearrangement joined TRBV18 to TRBJ1-4, with 9 bases in between that match TRBD1. The nucleotide sequence is TGTGCCAGCGCTACAGGGGGCGCTAATGAAAAACTGTTTTTT. The resulting protein is CASATGGANEKLFF.